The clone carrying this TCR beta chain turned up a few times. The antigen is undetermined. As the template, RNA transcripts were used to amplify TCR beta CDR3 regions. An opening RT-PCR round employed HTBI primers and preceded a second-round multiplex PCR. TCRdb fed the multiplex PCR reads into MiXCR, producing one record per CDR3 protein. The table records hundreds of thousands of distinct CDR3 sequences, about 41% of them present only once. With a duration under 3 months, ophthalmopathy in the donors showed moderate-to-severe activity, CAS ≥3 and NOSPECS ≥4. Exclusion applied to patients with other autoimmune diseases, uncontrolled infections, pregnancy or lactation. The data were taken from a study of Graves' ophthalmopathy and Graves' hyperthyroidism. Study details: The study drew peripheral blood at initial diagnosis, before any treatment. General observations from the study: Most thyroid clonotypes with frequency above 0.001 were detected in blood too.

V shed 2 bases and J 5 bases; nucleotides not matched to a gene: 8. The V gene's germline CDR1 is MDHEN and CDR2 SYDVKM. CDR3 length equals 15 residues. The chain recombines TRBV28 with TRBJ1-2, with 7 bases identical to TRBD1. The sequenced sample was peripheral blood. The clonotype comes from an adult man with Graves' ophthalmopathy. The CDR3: CASSLGSGGRYGYTF. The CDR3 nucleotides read TGTGCCAGCAGTTTAGGGTCAGGGGGGAGATATGGCTACACCTTC.